This T cell receptor (beta chain) was found in a study of blood T cell repertoires in COVID-19. Study overall: From T cells, B-cell-depleted T cells, or PBMCs came the material, which was cDNA or gDNA.

Germline assignment: CDR1 SGHAT and CDR2 FQNNGV. CDR3 length equals 15 residues. Trimming took 3 bases from V and 5 from J; bases not matched to a gene: 7. Authors' processing steps: Using reference gene primer amplification, nucleated cell counts were estimated. Repertoires were generated with immunoSEQ multiplex PCR, while TCRdb's copy carries only in-frame clones and drops some. That table furnishes V, J and clone size, whereas the DNA furnished D and trimming. The table lists 57,000 or so clones, 88% of them singletons. J is TRBJ1-5 and V is TRBV11-2; 7 bases are shared with TRBD1. The receptor was isolated from a woman aged 50 to 60 with active or convalescent COVID-19. The sequencing input was peripheral blood. This chain's CDR3 is CASSFGRGWYQPQHF. In DNA, the CDR3 is TGTGCCAGCAGCTTCGGCAGGGGGTGGTATCAGCCCCAGCATTTT.